This T cell receptor (beta chain) was profiled in a study of identical twins. CDR3 length equals 16 residues. With 6 bases removed from V and 0 bases from J, the gap between germline ends came to 15 bases. Unique molecular identifiers were present on the cDNA, which also gained a universal primer site by template switching. TCRdb analysed the 5' RACE reads with MiXCR anew, one entry per CDR3 protein. Found here are under 300,000 distinct CDR3 sequences, over 11% of them singletons; the top ten hold around 9%. The sequencing sample was made of memory (CD45RO+) T cells sorted from blood. This sequence joins TRBV12-3 or TRBV12-4 and TRBJ1-5, with no clear D. The source is a young woman in good health. CDR3 in DNA: TGTGCCAGCAGCCCCCCCTGGCGGTATAGCAATCAGCCCCAGCATTTT. Protein: CASSPPWRYSNQPQHF.